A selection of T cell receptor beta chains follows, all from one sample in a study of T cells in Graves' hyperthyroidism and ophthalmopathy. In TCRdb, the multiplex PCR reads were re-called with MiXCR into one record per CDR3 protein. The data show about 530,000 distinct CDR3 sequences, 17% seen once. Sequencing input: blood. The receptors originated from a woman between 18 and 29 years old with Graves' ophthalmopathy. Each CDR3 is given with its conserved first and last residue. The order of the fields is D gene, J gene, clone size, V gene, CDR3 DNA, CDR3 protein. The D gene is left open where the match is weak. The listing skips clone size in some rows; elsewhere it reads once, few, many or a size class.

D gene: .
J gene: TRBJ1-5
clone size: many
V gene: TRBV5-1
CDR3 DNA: TGCGCCAGCAGCCCGGGGGAGGGCGGGCAGCCCCAGCATTTT
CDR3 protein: CASSPGEGGQPQHF

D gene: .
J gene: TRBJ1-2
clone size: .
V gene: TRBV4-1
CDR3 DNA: TGCGCCAGCAGCCAAGAACCACAGGTCCACTATGGCTACACCTTC
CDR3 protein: CASSQEPQVHYGYTF

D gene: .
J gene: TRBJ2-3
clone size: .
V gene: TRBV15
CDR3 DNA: TGTGCCACCAGCATTTGGCGTACGCCTGGGGCAGATACGCAGTATTTT
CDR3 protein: CATSIWRTPGADTQYF

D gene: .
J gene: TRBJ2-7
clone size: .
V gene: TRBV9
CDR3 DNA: TGTGCCAGCAGCGTCCAACAGAATTCCTACGAGCAGTACTTC
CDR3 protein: CASSVQQNSYEQYF

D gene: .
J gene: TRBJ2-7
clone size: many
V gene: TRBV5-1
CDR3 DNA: TGCGCCAGCAGGGAGGCTTTCTCGGGCTACGAGCAGTACTTC
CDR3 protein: CASREAFSGYEQYF

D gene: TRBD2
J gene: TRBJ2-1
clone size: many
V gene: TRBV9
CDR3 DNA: TGTGCCAGCAGCGTAGTTGCTAGCGGGGGGGCGGGTGAGCAGTTCTTC
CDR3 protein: CASSVVASGGAGEQFF

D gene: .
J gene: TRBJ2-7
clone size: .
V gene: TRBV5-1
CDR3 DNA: TGCGCCAGCAGCGGGGACTCATTAGGGGAGCAGTACTTC
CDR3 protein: CASSGDSLGEQYF

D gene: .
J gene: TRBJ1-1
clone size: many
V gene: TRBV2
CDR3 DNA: TGTGCCAGCAGCGTAGGACATACCAACACTGAAGCTTTCTTT
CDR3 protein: CASSVGHTNTEAFF

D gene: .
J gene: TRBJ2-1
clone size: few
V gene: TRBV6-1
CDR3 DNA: TGTGCCAGCAGTGAACAGGGTCCGGCCGGGGCTGAGCAGTTCTTC
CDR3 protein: CASSEQGPAGAEQFF

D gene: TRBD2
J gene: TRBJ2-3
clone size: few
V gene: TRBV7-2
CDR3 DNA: TGTGCCAGCAGCTTACCCCAGACTAGCGGGGCGGACACAGATACGCAGTATTTT
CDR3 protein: CASSLPQTSGADTDTQYF

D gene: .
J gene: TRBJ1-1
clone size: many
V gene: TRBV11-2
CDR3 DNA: TGTGCCAGCAGCTTCGACGGGAACACTGAAGCTTTCTTT
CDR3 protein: CASSFDGNTEAFF

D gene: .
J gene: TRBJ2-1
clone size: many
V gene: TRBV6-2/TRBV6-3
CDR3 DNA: TGTGCCAGCAGTTACTTGGCAGGGGAGCGGGAGCAGTTCTTC
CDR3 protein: CASSYLAGEREQFF

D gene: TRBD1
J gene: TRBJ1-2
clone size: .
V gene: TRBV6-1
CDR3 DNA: TGTGCCAGCAGCAAAGACAGGGTCTATGGCTACACCTTC
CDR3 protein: CASSKDRVYGYTF

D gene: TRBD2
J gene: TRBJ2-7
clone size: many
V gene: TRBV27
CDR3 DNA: TGTGCCAGCAGTTTCTCAGGACTAGCGGGGGTCTACGAGCAGTACTTC
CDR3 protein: CASSFSGLAGVYEQYF

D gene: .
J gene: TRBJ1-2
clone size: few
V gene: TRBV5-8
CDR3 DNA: TGTGCCAGCATCCCCTCGGGTTATAACTATGGCTACACCTTC
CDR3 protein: CASIPSGYNYGYTF

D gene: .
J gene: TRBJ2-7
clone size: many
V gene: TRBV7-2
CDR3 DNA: TGTGCCAGCAGCGTAGAGGGCACTAGCCGAGCCTACGAGCAGTACTTC
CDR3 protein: CASSVEGTSRAYEQYF

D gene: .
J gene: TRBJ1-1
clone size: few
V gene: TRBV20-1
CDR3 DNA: TGCAGTGTTACCTTCAGGGAGTCGGGCACTGAAGCTTTCTTT
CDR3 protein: CSVTFRESGTEAFF

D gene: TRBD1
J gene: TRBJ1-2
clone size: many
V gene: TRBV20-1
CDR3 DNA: TGCAGTGCTATTGATTCCCGGGACAGGGCGAGCTATGGCTACACCTTC
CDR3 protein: CSAIDSRDRASYGYTF

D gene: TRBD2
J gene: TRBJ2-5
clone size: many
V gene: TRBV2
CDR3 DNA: TGTGCCAGCAGCCTGACTAGCGGGGGGCCGGGGGGAGAGACCCAGTACTTC
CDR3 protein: CASSLTSGGPGGETQYF

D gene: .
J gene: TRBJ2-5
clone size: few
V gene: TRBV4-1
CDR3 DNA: TGCGCCAGCAGCCAATCTATTCCTTGGGTAGAGGGAGGAGAAGAGACCCAGTACTTC
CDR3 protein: CASSQSIPWVEGGEETQYF

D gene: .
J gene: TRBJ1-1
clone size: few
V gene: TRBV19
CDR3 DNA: TGTGCCAGTAGTGATGACGAGAACACTGAAGCTTTCTTT
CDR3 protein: CASSDDENTEAFF

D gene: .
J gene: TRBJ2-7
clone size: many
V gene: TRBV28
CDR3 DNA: TGTGCCAGCAGTTTCCCCGGGGCGGACGAGCAGTACTTC
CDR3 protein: CASSFPGADEQYF